One sample yielded the 25 T cell receptor beta chains listed below, sequenced in a study of Graves' ophthalmopathy and Graves' hyperthyroidism. RNA transcripts were the template, and TCR beta CDR3 regions were amplified from them. Amplification began with first-round RT-PCR using HTBI primers, then second-round multiplex PCR was performed. TCRdb re-called the multiplex PCR reads with MiXCR, one entry per CDR3 protein. Found here are hundreds of thousands of distinct CDR3 sequences, roughly a fifth of them singletons; the top ten hold 43%. The sample comprised peripheral blood. These receptors all come from a woman aged 45-65 years with Graves' ophthalmopathy.

This clonotype was found many times. The chain is built from TRBV2 and TRBJ1-6, with a weak D call TRBD1 (5 bases). The CDR3 is 15 amino acids. From germline, CDR1 is SNHLY and CDR2 FYNNEI. Trimming stripped 6 bases from V and 1 base from J, with 10 bases between. The CDR3 region is CASRRDGSYNSPLHF. In nucleotides, the CDR3 is TGTGCCAGCAGACGGGACGGGTCCTATAATTCACCCCTCCACTTT.

This clonotype was observed at least ten times. The chain links TRBV18 to TRBJ1-2; 9 positions agree with TRBD1. The CDR3 is 13 residues long. The germline CDR1 and CDR2 sequences are KGHSH and LQKENI. Trimming at V came to 8 bases and at J to 4 bases, leaving 5 bases not matched to a gene. DNA of the CDR3: TGTGCCAGCACGGACAGGGGAGGCTATGGCTACACCTTC. It yields the protein CASTDRGGYGYTF.

This sequence joins TRBV12-3 or TRBV12-4 and TRBJ1-1; weak D call: TRBD1 (5 bases). The CDR3 consists of 15 residues. Trimming left V 5 bases short and J 6 bases short, with 19 bases between. The CDR3 here is CASSHPDRASAEAFF. In DNA form, the CDR3 reads TGTGCCAGCAGTCACCCAGACAGAGCCAGCGCTGAAGCTTTCTTT.

This clonotype was counted many times. This chain connects TRBV19 to TRBJ1-5, with a weak D call TRBD1 (5 bases). V shed 1 base and J shed 5 bases, with 12 bases lying between them. Germline lookup yields CDR1 LNHDA and CDR2 SQIVND (reference sequence). The CDR3 is 15 residues long. CDR3 coding DNA: TGTGCCAGTAGTATAGGACAGACATGGGATCAGCCCCAGCATTTT. Protein sequence: CASSIGQTWDQPQHF. Full variable domain (rest looked up from reference TRBV19 and TRBJ1-5): DGGITQSPKYLFRKEGQNVTLSCEQNLNHDAMYWYRQDPGQGLRLIYYSQIVNDFQKGDIAEGYSVSREKKESFPLTVTSAQKNPTAFYLCASSIGQTWDQPQHFGDGTRLSIL.

This clonotype was picked up a small number of times. The chain combines TRBV2 with TRBJ2-7; weak D call: TRBD2 (6 bases). Germline CDR1 SNHLY, CDR2 FYNNEI. Trimming shortened V by 3 bases and J by 0 bases, and 12 bases separated the two germline ends. This CDR3 contains 15 residues. In DNA, the CDR3 is TGTGCCAGCAGTGATGGGGGGAGTAGCTCCTACGAGCAGTACTTC. Protein sequence: CASSDGGSSSYEQYF.

This clonotype was detected ten times or more. V is TRBV6-5 and J is TRBJ1-5, with a weak D call TRBD1 (6 bases). Germline assignment: CDR1 MNHEY and CDR2 SVGAGI. The CDR3 spans 14 residues. V was trimmed by 4 bases and J by 6 bases, leaving 13 bases between them. The CDR3 spells CASSSPGHGQPQHF. In DNA, the CDR3 is TGTGCCAGCAGTTCGCCGGGACATGGTCAGCCCCAGCATTTT.

Sample share makes this clonotype medium-sized. The V call is TRBV12-3 or TRBV12-4, the J call TRBJ1-1; the D gene is possibly TRBD1 (5 bases). The V gene lost 3 bases and the J gene lost 1 base, with 9 bases spanning the gap. CDR3 length equals 14 residues. In DNA, the CDR3 is TGTGCCAGCAGTTTCTTAGGACAGAACACTGAAGCTTTCTTT. The encoded protein is CASSFLGQNTEAFF.

At least ten counts were recorded for this clonotype. The chain couples TRBV20-1 to TRBJ2-5; 7 bases are a match to TRBD1. This CDR3 has 14 amino acids. The germline V gene has CDR1 DFQATT and CDR2 SNEGSKA (reference sequence). With V trimmed by 2 bases and J by 2 bases, 5 bases remained unmatched. This CDR3 is CSARPGTVQETQYF. The CDR3 bases are TGCAGTGCTAGACCCGGGACAGTTCAAGAGACCCAGTACTTC.

This clonotype appeared many times. The chain has TRBV7-9 and TRBJ2-7, with TRBD2 matching 7 bases. The CDR3 runs 17 residues. Per germline, CDR1 SEHNR and CDR2 FQNEAQ (reference sequence). Losses at the gene ends were 1 base for V and 2 bases for J; bases not matched to a gene: 11. For the CDR3, the DNA is TGTGCCAGCAGCTTAGATGGAAGCGGGATAAGAACCTACGAGCAGTACTTC. As protein: CASSLDGSGIRTYEQYF.

This clonotype came up many times. The J gene is TRBJ1-1, the V gene TRBV5-1, with TRBD1 matching 7 bases. Trimming at V came to 4 bases and at J to 3 bases, leaving 9 bases not matched to a gene. This CDR3 is 15 amino acids long. Germline V gene lookup returns CDR1 SGHRS and CDR2 YFSETQ. CDR3 in DNA: TGCGCCAGCAGCCAAGACAGGGTCATATACACTGAAGCTTTCTTT. Its translation is CASSQDRVIYTEAFF.

The chain has TRBV19 and TRBJ2-7, with 11 bases identical to TRBD1. This CDR3 contains 13 residues. Per germline, CDR1 LNHDA and CDR2 SQIVND (reference sequence). V was pared by 5 bases and J by 9 bases, with 6 bases of the junction left unmatched. The CDR3 reads CASSPGTGGLQYF. CDR3 nucleotide sequence: TGTGCCAGTAGTCCAGGGACAGGGGGTTTGCAGTACTTC. The complete variable domain, with remaining parts taken from reference TRBV19 and TRBJ2-7, reads DGGITQSPKYLFRKEGQNVTLSCEQNLNHDAMYWYRQDPGQGLRLIYYSQIVNDFQKGDIAEGYSVSREKKESFPLTVTSAQKNPTAFYLCASSPGTGGLQYFGPGTRLTVT.

This chain uses TRBV5-1 with TRBJ1-1; no clear D gene. Germline CDR1 SGHRS, CDR2 YFSETQ. The V gene lost 0 bases and the J gene lost 7 bases, with 7 bases spanning the gap. CDR3 size: 12 residues. For the CDR3, the DNA is TGCGCCAGCAGCTTGGCCGGGCTTGAAGCTTTCTTT. It is translated as CASSLAGLEAFF.

This clonotype appeared a few times. The gene calls are TRBV5-1 and TRBJ2-5; D unclear. Germline V lookup: CDR1 SGHRS, CDR2 YFSETQ. Trimming cost V 1 base and J 4 bases, with 8 bases left between them. The CDR3 runs 13 residues. The DNA of the CDR3 is TGCGCCAGCAGCTTGTTTATTTCAGAGACCCAGTACTTC. Translating gives CASSLFISETQYF.

V gene TRBV20-1 combines with J gene TRBJ2-4; D is perhaps TRBD1 or TRBD2 (6 bases each). The germline gives CDR1 DFQATT, CDR2 SNEGSKA (reference sequence). CDR3 length: 15 residues. The germline V and J ends were trimmed by 7 bases and 0 bases, with 16 bases remaining between them. DNA of the CDR3: TGCAGTGTCCTAGCGACAGGTTCAGCCAAAAACATTCAGTACTTC. This sequence encodes CSVLATGSAKNIQYF.

This clonotype has ten or more counts. The genes are TRBV19 and TRBJ1-1; possibly TRBD1 for D (5 bases). This CDR3 spans 15 amino acids. Trimming stripped 5 bases from V and 13 bases from J, with 26 bases between. Germline V gives CDR1 LNHDA, CDR2 SQIVND (reference sequence). CDR3 nucleotide sequence: TGTGCCAGTAGTGTTAGAAGGGGAGGATCACTGAAGCTTTTCTTT. It translates to CASSVRRGGSLKLFF.

A word on this clonotype: Being one base from a much bigger clone, this may be a read error. This sequence joins TRBV28 and TRBJ1-3, with D possibly matching TRBD1 (5 bases). CDR1 is MDHEN, CDR2 SYDVKM, per germline. The CDR3 consists of 16 residues. V lost 4 bases to trimming and J lost 8 bases, with 21 bases between them. The chain's CDR3 is CASSSPHETGRYTIYF. The CDR3 nucleotides are TGTGCCAGCAGTTCGCCACACGAGACGGGACGATACACCATATATTTT. Using reference TRBV28 and TRBJ1-3 for the parts outside the CDR3, the full variable domain is DVKVTQSSRYLVKRTGEKVFLECVQDMDHENMFWYRQDPGLGLRLIYFSYDVKMKEKGDIPEGYSVSREKKERFSLILESASTNQTSMYLCASSSPHETGRYTIYFGEGSWLTVV.

This clonotype was counted at least ten times. The DNA of the CDR3 is TGTGCCAGCAGTCTTGGACAGCCCTACGAGCAGTACTTC. This encodes CASSLGQPYEQYF. V is TRBV6-5 and J is TRBJ2-7; a weak D match, TRBD1 (6 bases). Trimming removed 5 bases from V and 2 bases from J, with 10 bases in between. Per the germline V gene, CDR1 is MNHEY and CDR2 is SVGAGI. This CDR3 is 13 amino acids long.

This clonotype was found many times. This chain uses TRBV28 with TRBJ2-7, with TRBD1 matching over 8 bases. Germline V gives CDR1 MDHEN, CDR2 SYDVKM. This CDR3 is built from 13 residues. Trimming removed 6 bases from V and 7 bases from J; junction bases left unmatched: 8. The CDR3 DNA reads TGTGCCAGCAGAAGGACAGGGTCTAAAGAGCAGTACTTC. The encoded protein is CASRRTGSKEQYF.

Many counts were recorded for this clonotype. This CDR3 is CASSPVGQGAEQYF. The CDR3 DNA sequence: TGTGCCAGCTCACCAGTGGGCCAAGGGGCCGAGCAGTACTTC. The chain recombines TRBV18 with TRBJ2-7; D might be TRBD1 (5 bases). The germline V gene encodes CDR1 KGHSH and CDR2 LQKENI. This CDR3 region has 14 residues. V lost 2 bases to trimming and J lost 6 bases, with 14 bases between them.

This clonotype has a count of ten or more. This chain joins TRBV4-1 and TRBJ1-1; TRBD1 agrees at 9 bases. In germline, CDR1 is MGHRA, CDR2 YSYEKL. The V gene end was trimmed by 3 bases and the J gene end by 5 bases; junction bases not matched to a gene: 4. There are 14 residues in the CDR3. The CDR3: CASSQTGGWTEAFF. Written as DNA, the CDR3 is TGCGCCAGCAGCCAGACAGGGGGTTGGACTGAAGCTTTCTTT.

This clonotype has more than one count but fewer than ten. V usage is TRBV11-2 and J usage is TRBJ2-7; perhaps TRBD2 as D (5 bases). The CDR3 contains 15 residues. V was pared by 1 base and J by 3 bases, with 13 bases between. The germline V gene has CDR1 SGHAT and CDR2 FQNNGV. The CDR3: CASSLAPGKIYEQYF. The CDR3 DNA follows: TGTGCCAGCAGCTTAGCTCCGGGGAAAATCTACGAGCAGTACTTC. Based on the CDR3 plus reference TRBV11-2 and TRBJ2-7, the full variable domain is EAGVAQSPRYKIIEKRQSVAFWCNPISGHATLYWYQQILGQGPKLLIQFQNNGVVDDSQLPKDRFSAERLKGVDSTLKIQPAKLEDSAVYLCASSLAPGKIYEQYFGPGTRLTVT.

The V gene is TRBV6-1, the J gene TRBJ2-7, with 8 bases matching TRBD1. J lost 4 bases, V lost 5 bases, and 7 bases had no gene match. The CDR3 runs 14 residues. CDR1 and CDR2 (germline): MNHNS, SASEGT. The CDR3 protein is CASSPNDRGYEQYF. The CDR3, as DNA: TGTGCCAGCAGTCCAAATGACAGGGGTTACGAGCAGTACTTC.

V gene TRBV9 combines with J gene TRBJ2-3; 12 nucleotides agree with TRBD2. Germline V CDR1 and CDR2: SGDLS, YYNGEE. The CDR3 is 16 amino acids. V lost 3 bases, J lost 2 bases, and 4 bases stayed unmatched. CDR3 amino acids: CASSALAGGPTDTQYF. The CDR3 DNA follows: TGTGCCAGCAGCGCACTAGCGGGAGGACCCACAGATACGCAGTATTTT.

The chain recombines TRBV27 with TRBJ2-7; tentatively, D is TRBD1 (6 bases). The CDR3 has 14 residues. Germline values: CDR1 MNHEY, CDR2 SMNVEV (reference sequence). V was pared by 5 bases and J by 5 bases, with 16 bases between. The CDR3: CASSKEQGRNEQYF. CDR3 DNA sequence: TGTGCCAGCAGTAAGGAACAGGGCAGGAACGAGCAGTACTTC.

This clonotype came up many times. The CDR3 is CASRSGISGNTIYF. The CDR3 DNA reads TGTGCCAGCAGGTCAGGGATCTCTGGAAACACCATATATTTT. V usage is TRBV6-1 and J usage is TRBJ1-3, with a tentative D call TRBD1 (5 bases). Germline V gene data show CDR1 as MNHNS and CDR2 as SASEGT. The CDR3 consists of 14 residues. The germline V and J ends were trimmed by 6 bases and 0 bases, with 9 bases remaining between them.